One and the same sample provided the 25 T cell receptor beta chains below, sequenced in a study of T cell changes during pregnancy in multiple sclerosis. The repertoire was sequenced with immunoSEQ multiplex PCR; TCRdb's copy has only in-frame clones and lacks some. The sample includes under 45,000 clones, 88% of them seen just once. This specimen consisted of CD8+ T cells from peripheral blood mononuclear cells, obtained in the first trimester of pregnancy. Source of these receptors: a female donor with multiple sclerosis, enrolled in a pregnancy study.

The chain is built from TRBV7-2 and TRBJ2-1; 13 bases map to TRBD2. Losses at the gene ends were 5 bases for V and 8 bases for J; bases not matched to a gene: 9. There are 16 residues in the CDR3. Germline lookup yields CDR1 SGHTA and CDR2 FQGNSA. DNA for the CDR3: TGTGCCAGCAGCCCGCAACTAGCGGGGGGGCCTGATGAGCAGTTCTTC. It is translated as CASSPQLAGGPDEQFF.

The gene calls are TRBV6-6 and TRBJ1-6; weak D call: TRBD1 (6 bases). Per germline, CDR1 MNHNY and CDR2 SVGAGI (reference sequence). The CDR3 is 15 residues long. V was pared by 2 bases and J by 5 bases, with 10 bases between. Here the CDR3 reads CASSYGGPHNSPLHF. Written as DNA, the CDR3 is TGTGCCAGCAGTTACGGGGGCCCCCATAATTCACCCCTCCACTTT.

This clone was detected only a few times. Here the CDR3 DNA reads TGTGCCAGCAGCGCGACATTCCAGGATATGAACACTGAAGCTTTCTTT. The encoded protein is CASSATFQDMNTEAFF. This chain uses TRBV9 with TRBJ1-1, with D uncertain. V was trimmed by 3 bases and J by 0 bases, leaving 15 bases between them. The length of the CDR3 is 16 residues. The germline CDR1 and CDR2 sequences are SGDLS and YYNGEE.

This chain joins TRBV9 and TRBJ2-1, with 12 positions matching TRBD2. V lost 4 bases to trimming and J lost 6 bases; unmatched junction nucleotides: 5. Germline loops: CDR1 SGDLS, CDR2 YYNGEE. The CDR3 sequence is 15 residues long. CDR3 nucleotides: TGTGCCAGCAGCACTAGCGGGGGGCCCGTCAATGAGCAGTTCTTC. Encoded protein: CASSTSGGPVNEQFF.

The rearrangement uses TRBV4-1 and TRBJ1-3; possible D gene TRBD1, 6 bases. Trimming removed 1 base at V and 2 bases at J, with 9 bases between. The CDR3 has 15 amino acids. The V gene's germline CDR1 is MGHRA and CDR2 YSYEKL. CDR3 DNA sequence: TGCGCCAGCAGCCAAGGCGGGGGCGCTGGAAACACCATATATTTT. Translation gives CASSQGGGAGNTIYF.

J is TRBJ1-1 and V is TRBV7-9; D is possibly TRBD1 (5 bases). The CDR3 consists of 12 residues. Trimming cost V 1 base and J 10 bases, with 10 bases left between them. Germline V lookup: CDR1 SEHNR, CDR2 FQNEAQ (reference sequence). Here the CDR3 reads CASSLGGEGAFF. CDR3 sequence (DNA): TGTGCCAGCAGCTTAGGGGGGGAGGGAGCTTTCTTT.

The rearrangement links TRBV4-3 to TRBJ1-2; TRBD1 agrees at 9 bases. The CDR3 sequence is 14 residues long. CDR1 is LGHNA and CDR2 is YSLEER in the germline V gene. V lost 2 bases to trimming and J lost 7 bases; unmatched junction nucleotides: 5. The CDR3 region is CASSQQQGASGYTF. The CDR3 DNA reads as TGCGCCAGCAGCCAACAACAGGGGGCGAGTGGCTACACCTTC.

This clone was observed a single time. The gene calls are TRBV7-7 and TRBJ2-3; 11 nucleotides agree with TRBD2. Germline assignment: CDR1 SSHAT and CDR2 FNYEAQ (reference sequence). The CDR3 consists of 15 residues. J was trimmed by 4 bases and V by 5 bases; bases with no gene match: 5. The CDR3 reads CASSNSGGAADTQYF. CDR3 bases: TGTGCCAGCAGCAATAGCGGGGGGGCCGCAGATACGCAGTATTTT.

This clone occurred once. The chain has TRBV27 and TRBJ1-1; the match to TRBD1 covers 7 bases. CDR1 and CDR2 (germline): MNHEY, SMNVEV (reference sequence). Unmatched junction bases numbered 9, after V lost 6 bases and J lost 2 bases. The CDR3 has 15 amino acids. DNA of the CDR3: TGTGCCAGCAGGAGGGACGGGACAGTTAACACTGAAGCTTTCTTT. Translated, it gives CASRRDGTVNTEAFF.

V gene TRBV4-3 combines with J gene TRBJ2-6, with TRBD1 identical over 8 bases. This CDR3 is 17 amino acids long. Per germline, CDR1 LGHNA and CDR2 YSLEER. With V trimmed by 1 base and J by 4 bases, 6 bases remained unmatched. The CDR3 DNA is TGCGCCAGCAGCCAAGGAGGACAGGGCGACGGGGCCAACGTCCTGACTTTC. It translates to CASSQGGQGDGANVLTF.

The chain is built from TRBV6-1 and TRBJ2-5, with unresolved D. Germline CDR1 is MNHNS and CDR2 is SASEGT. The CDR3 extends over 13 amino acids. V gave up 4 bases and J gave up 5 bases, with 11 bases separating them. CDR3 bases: TGTGCCAGCAGTGTCCTGCACGGGGAGACCCAGTACTTC. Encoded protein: CASSVLHGETQYF.

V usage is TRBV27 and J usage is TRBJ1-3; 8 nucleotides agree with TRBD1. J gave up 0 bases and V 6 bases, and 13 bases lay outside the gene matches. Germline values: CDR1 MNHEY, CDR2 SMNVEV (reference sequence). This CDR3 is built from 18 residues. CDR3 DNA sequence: TGTGCCAGCAGGTCCAGGGGGCCTCCAACTACCTCTGGAAACACCATATATTTT. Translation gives CASRSRGPPTTSGNTIYF.

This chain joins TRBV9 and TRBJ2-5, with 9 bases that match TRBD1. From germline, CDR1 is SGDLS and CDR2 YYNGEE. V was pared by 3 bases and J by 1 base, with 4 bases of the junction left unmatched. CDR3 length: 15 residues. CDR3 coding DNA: TGTGCCAGCAGCGGGGGACAGGGCTCCCAAGAGACCCAGTACTTC. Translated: CASSGGQGSQETQYF.

CDR3 sequence reads: CASSQAGGAGEQYF. In DNA form, the CDR3 reads TGCGCCAGCAGCCAAGCGGGAGGGGCGGGCGAGCAGTACTTC. This chain joins TRBV4-1 and TRBJ2-7; 8 nucleotides match TRBD2. The CDR3 length is 14 residues. J was trimmed by 6 bases and V by 1 base; bases with no gene match: 5. Per germline, CDR1 MGHRA and CDR2 YSYEKL.

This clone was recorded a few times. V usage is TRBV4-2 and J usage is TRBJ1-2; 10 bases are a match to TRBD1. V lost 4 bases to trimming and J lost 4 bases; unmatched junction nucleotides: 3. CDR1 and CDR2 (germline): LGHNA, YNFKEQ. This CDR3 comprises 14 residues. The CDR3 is CASSPGQGSYGYTF. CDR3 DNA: TGTGCCAGCAGCCCGGGACAGGGGAGCTATGGCTACACCTTC.

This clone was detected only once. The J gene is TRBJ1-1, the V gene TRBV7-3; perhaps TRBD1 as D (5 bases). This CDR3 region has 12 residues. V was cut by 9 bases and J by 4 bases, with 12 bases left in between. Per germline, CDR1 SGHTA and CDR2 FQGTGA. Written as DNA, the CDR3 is TGTGCCAGTGGAGGGGTAGGCACTGAAGCTTTCTTT. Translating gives CASGGVGTEAFF.

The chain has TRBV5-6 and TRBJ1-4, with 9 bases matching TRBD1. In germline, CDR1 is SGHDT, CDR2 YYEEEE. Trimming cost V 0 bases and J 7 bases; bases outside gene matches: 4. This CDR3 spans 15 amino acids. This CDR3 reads CASSLGTGAGEKLFF. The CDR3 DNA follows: TGTGCCAGCAGCTTGGGGACAGGGGCGGGTGAAAAACTGTTTTTT.

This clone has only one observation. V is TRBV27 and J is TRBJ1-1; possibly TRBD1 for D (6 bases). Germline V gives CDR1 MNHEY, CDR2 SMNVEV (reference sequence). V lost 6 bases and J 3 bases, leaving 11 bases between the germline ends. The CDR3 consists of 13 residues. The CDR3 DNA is TGTGCCAGCAGCGTGACAGGTTACACTGAAGCTTTCTTT. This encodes CASSVTGYTEAFF.

DNA of the CDR3: TGTGCCAGCAGCTTAGAAACCCGGGGGGCCAAAAACATTCAGTACTTC. Amino acid sequence: CASSLETRGAKNIQYF. The chain recombines TRBV11-2 with TRBJ2-4, with a possible D match to TRBD2 (6 bases). CDR1 is SGHAT, CDR2 FQNNGV, per germline. Trimming left V 0 bases short and J 1 base short, with 10 bases between. The CDR3 has 16 residues.

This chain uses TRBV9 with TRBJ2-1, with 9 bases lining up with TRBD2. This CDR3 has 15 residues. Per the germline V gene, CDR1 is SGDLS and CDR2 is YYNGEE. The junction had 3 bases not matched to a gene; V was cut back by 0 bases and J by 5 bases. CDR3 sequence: CASSVGSGGHNEQFF. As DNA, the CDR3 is TGTGCCAGCAGCGTAGGTAGCGGGGGTCACAATGAGCAGTTCTTC.

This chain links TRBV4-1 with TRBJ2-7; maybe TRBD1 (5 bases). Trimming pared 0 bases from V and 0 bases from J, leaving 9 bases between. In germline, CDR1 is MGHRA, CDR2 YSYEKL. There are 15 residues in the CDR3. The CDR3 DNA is TGCGCCAGCAGCCAAGAAGATCAGGGCTCCTACGAGCAGTACTTC. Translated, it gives CASSQEDQGSYEQYF.

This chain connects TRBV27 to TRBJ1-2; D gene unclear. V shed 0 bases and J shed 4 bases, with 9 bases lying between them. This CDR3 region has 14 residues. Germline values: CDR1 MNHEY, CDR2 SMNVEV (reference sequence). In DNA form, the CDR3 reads TGTGCCAGCAGTTTATCAGTGGCTTCCTATGGCTACACCTTC. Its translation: CASSLSVASYGYTF.

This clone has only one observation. The CDR3 DNA reads TGTGCCAGCAGCTTAGCCGGAGGCAGGGGGGTATTCTACGAGCAGTACTTC. Translated: CASSLAGGRGVFYEQYF. V is TRBV7-9 and J is TRBJ2-7; D is perhaps TRBD1 (7 bases). The V gene lost 0 bases and the J gene lost 3 bases, with 18 bases spanning the gap. The CDR3 is 17 residues long. Germline lookup yields CDR1 SEHNR and CDR2 FQNEAQ (reference sequence).

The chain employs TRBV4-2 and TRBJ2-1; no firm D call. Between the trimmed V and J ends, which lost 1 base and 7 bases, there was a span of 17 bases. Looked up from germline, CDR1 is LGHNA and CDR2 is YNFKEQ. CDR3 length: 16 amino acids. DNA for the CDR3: TGTGCCAGCAGCCAAGGGTTGCGACCCAGCGAAAATGAGCAGTTCTTC. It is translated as CASSQGLRPSENEQFF.

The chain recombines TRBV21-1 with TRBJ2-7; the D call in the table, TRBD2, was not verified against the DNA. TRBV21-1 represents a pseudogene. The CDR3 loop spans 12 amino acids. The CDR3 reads CASSKDTYEQYF. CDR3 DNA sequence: TGTGCCAGCAGCAAAGATACCTACGAGCAGTACTTC.